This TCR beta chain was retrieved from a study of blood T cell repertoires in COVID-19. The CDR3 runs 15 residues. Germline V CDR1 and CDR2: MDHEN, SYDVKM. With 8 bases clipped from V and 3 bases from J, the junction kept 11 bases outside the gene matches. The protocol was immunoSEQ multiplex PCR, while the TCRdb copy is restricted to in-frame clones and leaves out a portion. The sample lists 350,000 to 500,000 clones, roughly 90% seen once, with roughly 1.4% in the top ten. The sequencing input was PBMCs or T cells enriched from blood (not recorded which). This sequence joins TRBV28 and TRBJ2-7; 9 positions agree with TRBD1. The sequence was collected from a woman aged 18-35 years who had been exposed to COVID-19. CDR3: CASVPSQGQGYEQYF. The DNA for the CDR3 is TGTGCCAGCGTCCCCTCACAGGGACAGGGCTACGAGCAGTACTTC. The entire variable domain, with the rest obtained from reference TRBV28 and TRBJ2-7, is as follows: DVKVTQSSRYLVKRTGEKVFLECVQDMDHENMFWYRQDPGLGLRLIYFSYDVKMKEKGDIPEGYSVSREKKERFSLILESASTNQTSMYLCASVPSQGQGYEQYFGPGTRLTVT.